Listed below are T cell receptor beta chains from one sample, sequenced in a study of cytomegalovirus exposure and HLA in healthy donors. Assay used: immunoSEQ multiplex PCR; TCRdb lists only in-frame clones, some missing. The table records a few hundred thousand clones, 85% to 95% of them present only once. Sample: PBMCs. These receptors all stem from a girl aged 2-10 years in good health and CMV-seronegative. The CDR3 runs from the conserved cysteine through the conserved F or W. A D gene is named only where the DNA matches it firmly. Clone sizes are given selectively: once, few, many, or a class where the clone is expanded.

>TRBD1|TRBJ1-5|TRBV30|17|.
CAWSVSGGGISNQPQHF
TGTGCCTGGAGTGTATCAGGGGGCGGAATTAGCAATCAGCCCCAGCATTTT
>TRBD1|TRBJ1-2|TRBV6-6|14|once
CASSYSGRGDGYTF
TGTGCCAGCAGTTACTCCGGCAGGGGGGATGGCTACACCTTC
>TRBD2|TRBJ2-5|TRBV13|15|once
CASSFAGVGRETQYF
TGTGCCAGCAGCTTCGCGGGAGTTGGTAGGGAGACCCAGTACTTC
>.|TRBJ2-7|TRBV6-1|15|.
CASSEAALALYEQYF
TGTGCCAGCAGTGAAGCGGCTCTAGCGCTCTACGAGCAGTACTTC
>TRBD2|TRBJ2-1|TRBV7-8|15|once
CASSSGLASSNEQFF
TGTGCCAGCAGCTCGGGACTAGCCTCATCCAATGAGCAGTTCTTC
>TRBD1|TRBJ2-2|TRBV28|16|.
CASSHPGQGLTGELFF
TGTGCCAGCAGTCATCCGGGACAGGGTCTTACCGGGGAGCTGTTTTTT
>TRBD2|TRBJ2-7|TRBV11-2|16|.
CASSLDPGGPSYEQYF
TGTGCCAGCAGCTTAGACCCGGGGGGGCCCTCCTACGAGCAGTACTTC
>.|TRBJ2-7|TRBV2|14|.
CASIEGGKAYEQYF
TGTGCCAGCATCGAAGGGGGAAAGGCCTACGAGCAGTACTTC
>.|TRBJ2-6|TRBV6-5|15|.
CASSPMSSGANVLTF
TGTGCCAGCAGTCCTATGAGCTCTGGGGCCAACGTCCTGACTTTC
>TRBD2|TRBJ2-1|TRBV11-2|15|.
CASSLTGLRLNEQFF
TGTGCCAGCAGCTTAACGGGACTACGGCTCAATGAGCAGTTCTTC
>.|TRBJ2-7|TRBV19|13|.
CASSAQTGYEQYF
TGTGCCAGTAGTGCCCAGACGGGGTACGAGCAGTACTTC
>.|TRBJ1-5|TRBV6-5|14|.
CASSTAPGGQPQHF
TGTGCCAGCAGTACCGCCCCCGGGGGTCAGCCCCAGCATTTT
>TRBD1|TRBJ1-5|TRBV6-1|15|.
CASSRTGVRGQPQHF
TGTGCCAGCAGTAGAACAGGGGTACGAGGGCAGCCCCAGCATTTT
>.|TRBJ1-6|TRBV14|17|.
CASSQITGSIYNSPLHF
TGTGCCAGCAGCCAAATTACAGGGTCGATTTATAATTCACCCCTCCACTTT
>.|TRBJ2-2|TRBV29-1|14|.
CSVGGTGYTGELFF
TGCAGCGTTGGGGGAACAGGGTACACCGGGGAGCTGTTTTTT
>.|TRBJ1-2|TRBV21-1|14|.
CASSPGASKGSYTF
TGTGCCAGCAGCCCAGGGGCCTCCAAAGGAAGCTACACCTTC
>.|TRBJ2-1|TRBV11-2|12|once
CASSLGGGEQFF
TGTGCCAGCAGCTTAGGGGGAGGTGAGCAGTTCTTC
>TRBD1|TRBJ2-7|TRBV30|12|.
CACLTGGYEQYF
TGTGCCTGTTTGACAGGGGGCTACGAGCAGTACTTC
>.|TRBJ2-7|TRBV28|13|.
CASSLPGSYEQYF
TGTGCCAGCAGTCTCCCCGGCTCCTACGAGCAGTACTTC